This T cell receptor beta chain came from a study of blood T cell repertoires in COVID-19. Trimming removed 6 bases from V and 1 base from J, with 9 bases in between. Germline-derived CDR1 and CDR2 are LGHDT and YNNKEL (reference sequence). CDR3 length: 13 amino acids. Original handling: Reference gene primer amplification yielded estimated nucleated cell counts. This table comes from immunoSEQ multiplex PCR, and its TCRdb copy is limited to in-frame clones, with some not included. For V, J and clone size, that table is used; D and trimming come from the DNA. The data contain around 470,000 clones, 90% of them singletons. The study counted Cohort 3 donors as recovered given two negative PCRs, clearance, or symptom resolution.

The gene calls are TRBV3-1 (or the pseudogene TRBV3-2) and TRBJ1-2; D is ambiguous. The clonotype was recovered from a man aged 18 to 29 who had recovered from COVID-19. Sequenced input: PBMCs or T cells enriched from blood (not recorded which). CDR3 protein: CASSPGRNYGYTF. The DNA of the CDR3 is TGTGCCAGCAGTCCAGGTCGTAACTATGGCTACACCTTC.